The 3 T cell receptor beta chains presented below share a single source sample, sequenced in a study of PD-1 blockade in classical Hodgkin lymphoma. Time point specified: newly diagnosed, previously untreated cHL patient sample. The method was immunoSEQ multiplex PCR; TCRdb's version includes in-frame clones alone and lacks a portion of them. The profile shows approximately 15,000 clones, approximately 90% of them singletons. The sequencing input was peripheral blood mononuclear cells (PBMCs). Every receptor here comes from a human donor with classical Hodgkin lymphoma.

The chain has TRBV5-1 and TRBJ2-1, with D tentatively TRBD2 (5 bases). The CDR3 length is 14 residues. V gave up 2 bases and J gave up 4 bases, with 10 bases separating them. Germline values: CDR1 SGHRS, CDR2 YFSETQ. The CDR3 DNA follows: TGCGCCAGCAGCTTTGGGGAGTTATACAATGAGCAGTTCTTC. Protein: CASSFGELYNEQFF. The full variable domain, rest sourced from reference TRBV5-1 and TRBJ2-1, is KAGVTQTPRYLIKTRGQQVTLSCSPISGHRSVSWYQQTPGQGLQFLFEYFSETQRNKGNFPGRFSGRQFSNSRSEMNVSTLELGDSALYLCASSFGELYNEQFFGPGTRLTVL.

The V call is TRBV28, the J call TRBJ1-1, with D possibly matching TRBD1 (5 bases). V lost 7 bases to trimming and J lost 1 base, with 13 bases between them. Germline lookup yields CDR1 MDHEN and CDR2 SYDVKM. The CDR3 runs 14 residues. CDR3 nucleotides: TGTGCCAGCACTTGGGGGGAGGAGAACACTGAAGCTTTCTTT. Its protein is CASTWGEENTEAFF.

The chain employs TRBV28 and TRBJ2-5, with TRBD2 identical over 10 bases. V dropped 3 bases and J dropped 6; count of bases not matched to a gene: 10. CDR3 length: 16 residues. CDR1 MDHEN and CDR2 SYDVKM come from the germline V gene. CDR3 protein: CASSLSLAGVPKTQYF. As DNA, the CDR3 is TGTGCCAGCAGTTTGTCGCTAGCGGGAGTCCCTAAGACCCAGTACTTC.